This T cell receptor (beta chain) is from a study of blood T cell repertoires in COVID-19. The table came from immunoSEQ multiplex PCR; TCRdb's copy has only in-frame clones and leaves some out. The sample carries over 85,000 clones, 88% recorded once. CDR1 SGHVS and CDR2 FNYEAQ come from the germline V gene. This CDR3 region has 15 residues. Losses at the gene ends were 5 bases for V and 4 bases for J; bases not matched to a gene: 5. This receptor was obtained from a woman between 45 and 65 years old with acute or convalescent COVID-19. The chain recombines TRBV7-6 with TRBJ2-1, with 10 nucleotides matching TRBD2. Sequenced material: peripheral blood. CDR3 loop: CASSRTSGPYNEQFF. For the CDR3, the DNA is TGTGCCAGCAGCCGGACTAGCGGACCATACAATGAGCAGTTCTTC.